This TCR beta chain was sequenced in a study of OX40 agonist ivuxolimab in advanced cancers. The wider study: Ivuxolimab was delivered to patients intravenously every 2 weeks at doses spanning 0.01 to 10 mg/kg. Cohort: 75% to 90% men, mean age about 60, aged about 23 to 80.

This CDR3 has 17 amino acids. The germline V gene encodes CDR1 ENHRY and CDR2 SYGVKD. After removal of 3 bases from V and 4 bases from J, the junction contained 12 bases not matched to a gene. Findings and limits, study-wide: Also showing low normalized T-cell clonal expansion were some of the nonresponders.

Sequencing was performed with immunoSEQ multiplex PCR; in TCRdb, only in-frame clones are kept and a portion is missing. The profile shows around 93,000 clones, 87% of them singletons. Worth noting for this clone: Its antigen is currently unknown.

The J gene is TRBJ2-3, the V gene TRBV10-3, with 8 bases identical to TRBD2. The origin of this receptor is an adult with an advanced solid tumor such as melanoma, head and neck, liver or kidney cancer. Sequencing used CD4+ or CD8+ T cells sorted from blood, obtained in a trial of the OX40 agonist ivuxolimab. CDR3 region: CAISEYSPGGGADTQYF. The CDR3 region has the DNA TGTGCCATCAGTGAATACTCACCGGGAGGGGGGGCAGATACGCAGTATTTT.